A single sample gave rise to the 22 T cell receptor beta chains below, sequenced in a study of blood T cell repertoires in COVID-19. TCRdb's table, derived via immunoSEQ multiplex PCR, lists solely in-frame clones and lacks some. The profile shows 150,000 to 200,000 clones, roughly three quarters of them singletons. The sample comprised peripheral blood. Receptor source: a woman in her fifties or sixties with active or convalescent COVID-19.

The chain links TRBV11-2 to TRBJ2-3, with 8 bases identical to TRBD2. The CDR3 totals 15 residues. Germline loops: CDR1 SGHAT, CDR2 FQNNGV. With 5 bases clipped from V and 3 bases from J, the junction kept 7 bases outside the gene matches. CDR3 amino acids: CASSITSGVTDTQYF. CDR3 coding DNA: TGTGCCAGCAGCATTACTAGCGGAGTAACAGATACGCAGTATTTT. Filled out from reference TRBV11-2 and TRBJ2-3, the complete variable domain reads EAGVAQSPRYKIIEKRQSVAFWCNPISGHATLYWYQQILGQGPKLLIQFQNNGVVDDSQLPKDRFSAERLKGVDSTLKIQPAKLEDSAVYLCASSITSGVTDTQYFGPGTRLTVL.

CDR3 coding DNA: TGTGCCAGCAGCTCTACAGGGGGCTTTGGCTACACCTTC. Protein: CASSSTGGFGYTF. The rearrangement joins TRBV12-3 or TRBV12-4 to TRBJ1-2, with 9 bases matching TRBD1. V trimming: 6 bases; J trimming: 7 bases; junction bases outside the gene matches: 6. This CDR3 is built from 13 residues.

This chain uses TRBV28 with TRBJ2-3; D is possibly TRBD2 (6 bases). V gave up 7 bases and J gave up 1 base, with 9 bases separating them. The germline V gene encodes CDR1 MDHEN and CDR2 SYDVKM. The CDR3 runs to 13 residues. The CDR3 DNA is TGTGCCAGCAACCCGGGGGGCACAGATACGCAGTATTTT. Encoded protein: CASNPGGTDTQYF.

V is TRBV6-2 or TRBV6-3 and J is TRBJ1-3; 8 bases agree with TRBD1. This CDR3 contains 16 residues. The germline CDR1 and CDR2 sequences are MNHEY and SVGEGT. With 6 bases clipped from V and 0 bases from J, the junction kept 7 bases outside the gene matches. The CDR3 protein is CASSRGQGSSGNTIYF. Written as DNA, the CDR3 is TGTGCCAGCAGCCGCGGACAGGGAAGCTCTGGAAACACCATATATTTT.

The J gene is TRBJ2-1, the V gene TRBV15, with 7 bases fitting TRBD2. V trimming: 8 bases; J trimming: 4 bases; junction bases outside the gene matches: 5. In germline, CDR1 is LNHNV, CDR2 YYDKDF (reference sequence). The CDR3 length is 13 residues. The CDR3 is CATASGRYNEQFF. CDR3 in DNA: TGTGCCACCGCTAGCGGACGATACAATGAGCAGTTCTTC.

CDR3 coding DNA: TGCAGCGTCCGGATGAGTTCCCAGGGAGGAGAAAAACTGTTTTTT. Protein sequence: CSVRMSSQGGEKLFF. The rearrangement uses TRBV29-1 and TRBJ1-4, with D perhaps TRBD1 (5 bases). Germline CDR1 and CDR2: SQVTM and ANQGSEA. V gave up 6 bases and J gave up 8 bases, with 22 bases separating them. The CDR3 length is 15 residues.

This chain joins TRBV2 and TRBJ1-6, with D possibly being TRBD1 (5 bases). The CDR3 contains 14 residues. The ends were cut back, 4 bases at V and 8 bases at J, with 12 bases in the middle. The V gene's germline CDR1 is SNHLY and CDR2 FYNNEI. The CDR3: CASSVGGGDSPLHF. In nucleotides, the CDR3 is TGTGCCAGCAGTGTTGGCGGAGGGGATTCACCCCTCCACTTT.

In DNA, the CDR3 is TGTGCCAGCAGTTTCTGGAAGCGGGAGGGCCGCGATGAGCAGTTCTTC. This gives the protein CASSFWKREGRDEQFF. The V and J genes are TRBV27 and TRBJ2-1; 10 bases are a match to TRBD2. The germline V gene encodes CDR1 MNHEY and CDR2 SMNVEV (reference sequence). V lost 3 bases and J lost 8; bases outside the gene matches: 10. The CDR3 consists of 16 residues.

The J gene is TRBJ2-1, the V gene TRBV4-3; TRBD1 matches at 9 bases. V was clipped by 7 bases and J by 6 bases; unmatched bases: 7. Germline V gene data show CDR1 as LGHNA and CDR2 as YSLEER. This CDR3 region has 14 residues. In DNA form, the CDR3 reads TGCGCCAGCACCAGCCGGGACAGGGCCAATGAGCAGTTCTTC. Amino acids: CASTSRDRANEQFF.

J is TRBJ1-5 and V is TRBV6-2 or TRBV6-3; maybe TRBD1 (5 bases). The germline V gene has CDR1 MNHEY and CDR2 SVGEGT. CDR3 length: 16 amino acids. The germline V and J ends were trimmed by 4 bases and 7 bases, with 20 bases remaining between them. CDR3: CASSLPYMGGQQPQHF. In nucleotides, the CDR3 is TGTGCCAGCAGTTTGCCGTACATGGGGGGTCAGCAGCCCCAGCATTTT.

In this sample, this clone turned up a few times. This chain connects TRBV30 to TRBJ1-3; no clear D. Per the germline V gene, CDR1 is GTSNPN and CDR2 is SVGIG (reference sequence). This CDR3 is built from 14 residues. Trimming stripped 0 bases from V and 0 bases from J, with 6 bases between. The CDR3 bases are TGTGCCTGGAGTGTCACGGGCTCTGGAAACACCATATATTTT. This gives the protein CAWSVTGSGNTIYF.

To note about this clone: One end of the junction varies from germline; a read error may be responsible. The V gene is TRBV7-7, the J gene TRBJ2-1; tentatively, D is TRBD2 (6 bases). This CDR3 is built from 14 residues. Germline V gene sequence: CDR1 SSHAT, CDR2 FNYEAQ (reference sequence). In DNA form, the CDR3 reads TGTGCTAGCAGCCGGGACTTTTCCTACAATGAGCAGTTCTTC. Its translation is CASSRDFSYNEQFF.

This chain links TRBV12-3 or TRBV12-4 with TRBJ1-5; D unclear. The CDR3 length is 13 residues. V dropped 4 bases and J dropped 1 base, with 5 bases sitting between them. The CDR3 nucleotides read TGTGCCAGCAGTTCGGAGAGCAATCAGCCCCAGCATTTT. Residues: CASSSESNQPQHF.

The chain is built from TRBV28 and TRBJ1-3; D possibly corresponds to TRBD1 (6 bases). This CDR3 region has 16 residues. The V gene's germline CDR1 is MDHEN and CDR2 SYDVKM. V lost 7 bases and J 0 bases, leaving 16 bases between the germline ends. The DNA of the CDR3 is TGTGCCAGCAACTATGGGGGGGCAGTCTCTGGAAACACCATATATTTT. This encodes CASNYGGAVSGNTIYF.

The CDR3 reads CASSQSLGPYGYTF. The CDR3 DNA reads as TGCGCCAGCAGCCAGAGCCTTGGGCCCTATGGCTACACCTTC. The chain carries TRBV4-3 and TRBJ1-2; no firm D call. Between the trimmed V and J ends, which lost 3 bases and 4 bases, there was a span of 12 bases. Germline V gives CDR1 LGHNA, CDR2 YSLEER. There are 14 residues in the CDR3.

This sequence joins TRBV3-1 (or the pseudogene TRBV3-2) and TRBJ2-1, with a weak D call TRBD2 (7 bases). The CDR3 contains 15 residues. CDR1 and CDR2 from the germline V gene are LGHDT and YNNKEL (reference sequence). Trimming pared 0 bases from V and 6 bases from J, leaving 12 bases between. DNA for the CDR3: TGTGCCAGCAGCCAAGAGGGGGGGCCCCGCAATGAGCAGTTCTTC. Residues: CASSQEGGPRNEQFF.

The chain uses TRBV3-1 (or the pseudogene TRBV3-2) and TRBJ2-7, with 7 bases identical to TRBD1. Germline CDR1 LGHDT, CDR2 YNNKEL (reference sequence). The CDR3 covers 12 residues. The ends lost 4 bases at V and 3 bases at J; junction bases unmatched: 0. CDR3 in amino acids: CASSRQGYEQYF. The CDR3 region has the DNA TGTGCCAGCAGCCGACAGGGCTACGAGCAGTACTTC.

The chain joins TRBV7-2 to TRBJ2-5; TRBD2 aligns across 10 bases. V was clipped by 2 bases and J by 5 bases; unmatched bases: 8. The CDR3 runs 16 residues. The germline gives CDR1 SGHTA, CDR2 FQGNSA. DNA for the CDR3: TGTGCCAGCAGCTTAAGCCTAGCGGGAGCTCGGGAGACCCAGTACTTC. Translated: CASSLSLAGARETQYF.

The V gene is TRBV30, the J gene TRBJ1-2, with 7 bases lining up with TRBD1. The CDR3 extends over 15 amino acids. V shed 1 base, J shed 0 bases, and the junction held 5 bases outside the gene matches. The germline CDR1 and CDR2 sequences are GTSNPN and SVGIG (reference sequence). The CDR3 reads CAWSGTGQPNYGYTF. CDR3 sequence (DNA): TGTGCCTGGAGTGGTACGGGACAGCCTAACTATGGCTACACCTTC.

CDR3 sequence reads: CASSQAPSGESSYNEQFF. CDR3 DNA sequence: TGTGCCAGCAGCCAAGCGCCTAGCGGGGAGAGCTCCTACAATGAGCAGTTCTTC. The chain joins TRBV4-2 to TRBJ2-1; 9 bases are a match to TRBD2. CDR1 LGHNA and CDR2 YNFKEQ come from the germline V gene. The CDR3 loop spans 18 amino acids. V shed 1 base and J 0 bases; nucleotides not matched to a gene: 7.

The V and J genes are TRBV4-2 and TRBJ1-6; TRBD1 might be the D (6 bases). In germline, CDR1 is LGHNA, CDR2 YNFKEQ. Trimming took off 4 bases at V and 5 bases at J, with 12 bases between the two ends. The length of the CDR3 is 15 residues. The CDR3 DNA reads TGTGCCAGCAGCCTCGGGACACCCGATAATTCACCCCTCCACTTT. It translates to CASSLGTPDNSPLHF.

This chain joins TRBV15 and TRBJ2-3; 9 bases agree with TRBD1. CDR3 length equals 17 residues. Germline loops: CDR1 LNHNV, CDR2 YYDKDF (reference sequence). Germline trimming cut 3 bases from V and 2 bases from J; bases unmatched to any gene: 9. The CDR3: CATSRGTDRGPTDTQYF. CDR3 coding DNA: TGTGCCACCAGCAGGGGGACGGACAGGGGACCCACAGATACGCAGTATTTT.